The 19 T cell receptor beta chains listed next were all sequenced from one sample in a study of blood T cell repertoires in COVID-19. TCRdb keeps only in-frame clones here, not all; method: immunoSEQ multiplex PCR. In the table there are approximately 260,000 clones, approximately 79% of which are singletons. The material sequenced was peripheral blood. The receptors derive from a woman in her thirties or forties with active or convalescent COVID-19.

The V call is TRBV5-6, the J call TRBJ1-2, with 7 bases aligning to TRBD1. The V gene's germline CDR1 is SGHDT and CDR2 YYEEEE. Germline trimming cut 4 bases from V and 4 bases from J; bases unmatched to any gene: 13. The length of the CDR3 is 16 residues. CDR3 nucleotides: TGTGCCAGCAGCATTGGAATGTTGACAGGGCGCTATGGCTACACCTTC. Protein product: CASSIGMLTGRYGYTF.

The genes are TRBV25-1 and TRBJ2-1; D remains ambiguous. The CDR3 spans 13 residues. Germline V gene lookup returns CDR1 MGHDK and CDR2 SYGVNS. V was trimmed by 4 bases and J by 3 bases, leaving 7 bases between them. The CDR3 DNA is TGTGCCAGCAGTGTCGACTTCTACAATGAGCAGTTCTTC. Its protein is CASSVDFYNEQFF.

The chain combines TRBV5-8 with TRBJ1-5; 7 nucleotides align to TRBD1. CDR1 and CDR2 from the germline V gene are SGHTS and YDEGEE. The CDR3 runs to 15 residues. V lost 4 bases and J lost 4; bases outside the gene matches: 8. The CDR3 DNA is TGTGCCAGCAGCCTTTCCGGACAGGCGAATCAGCCCCAGCATTTT. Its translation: CASSLSGQANQPQHF.

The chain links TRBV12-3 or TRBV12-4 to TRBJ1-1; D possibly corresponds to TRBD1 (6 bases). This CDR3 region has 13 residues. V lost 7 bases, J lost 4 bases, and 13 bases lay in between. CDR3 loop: CASTITGFTEAFF. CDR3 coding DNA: TGTGCCAGCACCATAACAGGGTTCACTGAAGCTTTCTTT.

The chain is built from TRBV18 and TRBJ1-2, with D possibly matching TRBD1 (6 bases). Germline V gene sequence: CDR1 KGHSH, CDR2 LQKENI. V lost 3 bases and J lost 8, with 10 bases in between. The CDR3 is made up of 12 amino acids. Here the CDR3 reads CASSPNREGYTF. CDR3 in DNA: TGTGCCAGCTCACCGAACAGGGAAGGCTACACCTTC.

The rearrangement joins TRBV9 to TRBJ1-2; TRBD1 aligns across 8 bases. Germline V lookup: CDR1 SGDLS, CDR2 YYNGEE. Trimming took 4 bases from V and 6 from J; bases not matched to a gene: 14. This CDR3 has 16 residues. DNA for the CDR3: TGTGCCAGCAGCCCGCTCCCCTCGACAGGGGCAGATGGCTACACCTTC. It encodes CASSPLPSTGADGYTF. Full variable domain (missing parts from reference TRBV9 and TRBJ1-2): DSGVTQTPKHLITATGQRVTLRCSPRSGDLSVYWYQQSLDQGLQFLIQYYNGEERAKGNILERFSAQQFPDLHSELNLSSLELGDSALYFCASSPLPSTGADGYTFGSGTRLTVV.

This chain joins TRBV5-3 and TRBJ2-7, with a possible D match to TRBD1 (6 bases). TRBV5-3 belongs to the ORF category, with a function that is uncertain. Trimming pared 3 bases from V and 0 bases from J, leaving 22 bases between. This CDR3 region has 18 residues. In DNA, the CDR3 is TGTGCCAGAAGCTATTCCTCCGGACGGCAGGGGACCTCCTACGAGCAGTACGTC. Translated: CARSYSSGRQGTSYEQYV.

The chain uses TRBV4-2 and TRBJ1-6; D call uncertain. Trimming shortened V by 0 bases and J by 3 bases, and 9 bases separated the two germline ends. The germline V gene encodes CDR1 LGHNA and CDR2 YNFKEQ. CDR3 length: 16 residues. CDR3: CASSQESRIYNSPLHF. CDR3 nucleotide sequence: TGTGCCAGCAGCCAAGAGTCGAGAATCTATAATTCACCCCTCCACTTT.

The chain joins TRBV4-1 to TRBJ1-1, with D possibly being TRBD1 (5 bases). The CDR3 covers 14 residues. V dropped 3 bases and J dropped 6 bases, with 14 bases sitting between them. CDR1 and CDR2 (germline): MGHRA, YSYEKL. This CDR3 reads CASSQETANAEAFF. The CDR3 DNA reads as TGCGCCAGCAGCCAGGAGACAGCTAACGCTGAAGCTTTCTTT.

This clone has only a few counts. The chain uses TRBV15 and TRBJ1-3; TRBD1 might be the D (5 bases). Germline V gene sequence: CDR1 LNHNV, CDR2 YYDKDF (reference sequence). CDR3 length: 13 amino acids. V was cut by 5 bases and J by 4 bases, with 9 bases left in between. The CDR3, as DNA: TGTGCCACCAGCTTATCAGGGGGAAACACCATATATTTT. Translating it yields CATSLSGGNTIYF.

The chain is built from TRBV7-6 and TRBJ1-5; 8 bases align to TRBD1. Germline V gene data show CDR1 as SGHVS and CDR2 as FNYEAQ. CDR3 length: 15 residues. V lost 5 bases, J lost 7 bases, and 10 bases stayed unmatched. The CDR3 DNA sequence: TGTGCCAGCAGCGCGAGGACAGGGTTGGGGCAGCCCCAGCATTTT. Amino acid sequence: CASSARTGLGQPQHF.

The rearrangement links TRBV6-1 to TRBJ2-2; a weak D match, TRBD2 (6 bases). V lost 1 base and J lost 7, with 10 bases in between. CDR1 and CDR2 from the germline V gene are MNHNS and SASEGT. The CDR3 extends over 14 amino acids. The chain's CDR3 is CASSEGRDSGELFF. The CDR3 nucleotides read TGTGCCAGCAGTGAAGGGAGGGATAGCGGGGAGCTGTTTTTT.

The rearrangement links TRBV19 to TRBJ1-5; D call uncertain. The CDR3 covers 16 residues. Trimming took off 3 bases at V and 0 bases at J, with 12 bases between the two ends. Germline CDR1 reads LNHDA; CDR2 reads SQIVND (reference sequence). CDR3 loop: CASSIRHDYSNQPQHF. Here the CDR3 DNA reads TGTGCCAGTAGTATCCGACACGATTATAGCAATCAGCCCCAGCATTTT.

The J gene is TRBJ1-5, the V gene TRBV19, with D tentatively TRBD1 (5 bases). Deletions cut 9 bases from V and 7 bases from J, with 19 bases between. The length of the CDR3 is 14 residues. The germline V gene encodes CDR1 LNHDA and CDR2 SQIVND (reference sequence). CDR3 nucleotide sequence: TGTGCCAGCAACGGGGGTCAAAAGTGGCAGCCCCAGCATTTT. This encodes CASNGGQKWQPQHF.

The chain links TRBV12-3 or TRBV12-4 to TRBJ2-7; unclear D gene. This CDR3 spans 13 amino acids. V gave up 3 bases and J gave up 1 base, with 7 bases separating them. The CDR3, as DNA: TGTGCCAGCAGTTTGAGTCATTCCTACGAGCAGTACTTC. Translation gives CASSLSHSYEQYF.

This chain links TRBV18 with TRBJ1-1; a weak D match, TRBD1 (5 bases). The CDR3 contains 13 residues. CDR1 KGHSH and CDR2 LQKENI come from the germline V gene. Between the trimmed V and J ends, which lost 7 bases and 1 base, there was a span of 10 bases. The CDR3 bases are TGTGCCAGCTTACCGACAGCGAACACTGAAGCTTTCTTT. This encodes CASLPTANTEAFF.

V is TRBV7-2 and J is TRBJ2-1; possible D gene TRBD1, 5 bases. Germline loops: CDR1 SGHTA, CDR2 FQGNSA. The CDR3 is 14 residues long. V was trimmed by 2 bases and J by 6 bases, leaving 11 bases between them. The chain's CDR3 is CASSLQQAGNEQFF. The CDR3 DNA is TGTGCCAGCAGCTTACAACAGGCAGGCAATGAGCAGTTCTTC.

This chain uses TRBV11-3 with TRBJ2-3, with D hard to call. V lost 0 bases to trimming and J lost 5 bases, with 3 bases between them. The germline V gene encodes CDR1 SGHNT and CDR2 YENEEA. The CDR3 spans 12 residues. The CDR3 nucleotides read TGTGCCAGCAGCTTAGATATAGATACGCAGTATTTT. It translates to CASSLDIDTQYF.

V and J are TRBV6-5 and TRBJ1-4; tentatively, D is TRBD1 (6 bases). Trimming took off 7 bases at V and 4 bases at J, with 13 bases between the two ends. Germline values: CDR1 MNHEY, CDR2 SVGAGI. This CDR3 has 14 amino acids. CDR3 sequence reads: CASIGGLNNEKLFF. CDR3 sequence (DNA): TGTGCCAGCATCGGGGGGCTAAATAATGAAAAACTGTTTTTT.